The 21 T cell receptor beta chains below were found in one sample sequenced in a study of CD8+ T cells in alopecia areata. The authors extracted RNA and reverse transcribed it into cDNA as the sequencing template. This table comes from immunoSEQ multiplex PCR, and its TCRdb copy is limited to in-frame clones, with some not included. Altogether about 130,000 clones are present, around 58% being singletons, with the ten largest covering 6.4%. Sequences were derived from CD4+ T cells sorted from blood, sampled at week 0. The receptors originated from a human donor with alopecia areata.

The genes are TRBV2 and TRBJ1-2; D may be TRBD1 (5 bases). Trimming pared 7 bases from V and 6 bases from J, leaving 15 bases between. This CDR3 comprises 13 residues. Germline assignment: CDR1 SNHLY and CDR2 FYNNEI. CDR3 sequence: CASMGGGRDGYTF. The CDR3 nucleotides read TGTGCCAGCATGGGGGGAGGAAGGGATGGCTACACCTTC.

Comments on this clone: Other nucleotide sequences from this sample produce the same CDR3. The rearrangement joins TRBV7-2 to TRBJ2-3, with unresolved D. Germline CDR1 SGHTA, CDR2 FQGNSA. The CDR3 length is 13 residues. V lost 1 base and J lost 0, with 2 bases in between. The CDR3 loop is CASSLVSTDTQYF. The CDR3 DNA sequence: TGTGCCAGCAGCTTAGTAAGCACAGATACGCAGTATTTT. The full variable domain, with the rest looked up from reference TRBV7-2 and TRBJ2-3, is GAGVSQSPSNKVTEKGKDVELRCDPISGHTALYWYRQSLGQGLEFLIYFQGNSAPDKSGLPSDRFSAERTGGSVSTLTIQRTQQEDSAVYLCASSLVSTDTQYFGPGTRLTVL.

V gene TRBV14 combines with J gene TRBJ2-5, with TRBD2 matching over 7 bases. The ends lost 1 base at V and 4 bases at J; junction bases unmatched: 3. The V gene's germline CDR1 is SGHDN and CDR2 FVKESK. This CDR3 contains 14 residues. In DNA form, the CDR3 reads TGTGCCAGCAGCCAAGTGTCTAGCGGAGAGACCCAGTACTTC. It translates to CASSQVSSGETQYF.

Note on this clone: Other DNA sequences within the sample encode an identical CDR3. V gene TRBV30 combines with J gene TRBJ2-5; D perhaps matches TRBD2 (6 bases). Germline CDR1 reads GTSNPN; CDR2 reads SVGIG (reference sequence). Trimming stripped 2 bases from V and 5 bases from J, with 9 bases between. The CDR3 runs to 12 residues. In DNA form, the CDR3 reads TGTGCCTGGAGTCGGGGGAGGGAGACCCAGTACTTC. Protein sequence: CAWSRGRETQYF.

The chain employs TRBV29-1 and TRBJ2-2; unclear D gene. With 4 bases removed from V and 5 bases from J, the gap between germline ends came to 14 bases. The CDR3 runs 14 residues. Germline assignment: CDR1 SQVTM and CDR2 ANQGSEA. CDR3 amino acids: CSVVGYPLTGELFF. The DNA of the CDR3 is TGCAGCGTTGTAGGTTACCCTCTTACCGGGGAGCTGTTTTTT.

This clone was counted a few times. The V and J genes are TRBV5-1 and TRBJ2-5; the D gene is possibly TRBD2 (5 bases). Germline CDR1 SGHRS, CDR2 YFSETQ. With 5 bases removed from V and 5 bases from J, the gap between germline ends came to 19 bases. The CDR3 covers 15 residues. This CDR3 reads CASSLIGVSSETQYF. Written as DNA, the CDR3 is TGCGCCAGCAGTTTGATCGGGGTTAGCTCGGAGACCCAGTACTTC. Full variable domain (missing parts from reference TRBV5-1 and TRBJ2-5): KAGVTQTPRYLIKTRGQQVTLSCSPISGHRSVSWYQQTPGQGLQFLFEYFSETQRNKGNFPGRFSGRQFSNSRSEMNVSTLELGDSALYLCASSLIGVSSETQYFGPGTRLLVL.

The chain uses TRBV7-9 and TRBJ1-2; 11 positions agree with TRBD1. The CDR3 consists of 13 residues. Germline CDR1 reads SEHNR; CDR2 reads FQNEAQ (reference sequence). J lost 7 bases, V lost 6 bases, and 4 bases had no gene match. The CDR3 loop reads CASSSGTGGGYTF. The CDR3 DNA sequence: TGTGCCAGCAGTTCCGGGACAGGGGGTGGCTACACCTTC.

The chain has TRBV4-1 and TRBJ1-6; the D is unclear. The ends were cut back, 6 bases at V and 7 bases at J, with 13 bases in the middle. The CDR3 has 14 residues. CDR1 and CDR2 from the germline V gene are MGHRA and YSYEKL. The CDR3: CASSAEGYNSPLHF. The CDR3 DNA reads TGCGCCAGCAGTGCCGAAGGGTACAATTCACCCCTCCACTTT.

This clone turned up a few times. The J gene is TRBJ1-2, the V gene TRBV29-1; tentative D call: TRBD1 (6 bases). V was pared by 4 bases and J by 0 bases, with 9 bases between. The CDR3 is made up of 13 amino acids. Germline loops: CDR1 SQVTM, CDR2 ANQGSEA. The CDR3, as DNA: TGCAGCGTTGGCACAGGGTCTAACTATGGCTACACCTTC. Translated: CSVGTGSNYGYTF.

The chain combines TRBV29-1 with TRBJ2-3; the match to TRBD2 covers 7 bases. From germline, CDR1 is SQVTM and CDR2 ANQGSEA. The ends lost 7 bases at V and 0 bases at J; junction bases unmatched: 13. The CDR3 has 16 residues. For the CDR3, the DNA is TGCAGCGCTTGGCGGGGAGCGGGGACTAGCACAGATACGCAGTATTTT. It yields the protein CSAWRGAGTSTDTQYF.

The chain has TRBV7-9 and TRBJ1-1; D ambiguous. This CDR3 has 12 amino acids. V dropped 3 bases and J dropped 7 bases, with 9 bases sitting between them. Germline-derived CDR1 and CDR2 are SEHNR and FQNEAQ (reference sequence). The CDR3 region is CASSFLDIEAFF. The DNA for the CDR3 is TGTGCCAGCAGCTTCTTAGACATTGAAGCTTTCTTT.

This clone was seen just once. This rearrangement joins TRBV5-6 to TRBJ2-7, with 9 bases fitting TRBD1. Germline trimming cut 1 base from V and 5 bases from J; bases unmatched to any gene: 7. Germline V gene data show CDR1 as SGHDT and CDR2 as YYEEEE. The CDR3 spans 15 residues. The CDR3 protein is CASSLTGTGQHEQYF. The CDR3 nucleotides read TGTGCCAGCAGCTTGACCGGGACAGGGCAGCACGAGCAGTACTTC.

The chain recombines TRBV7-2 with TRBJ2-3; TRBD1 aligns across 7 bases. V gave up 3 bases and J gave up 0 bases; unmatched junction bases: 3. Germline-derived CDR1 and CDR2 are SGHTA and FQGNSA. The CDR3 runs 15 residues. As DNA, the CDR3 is TGTGCCAGCAGCTTGGGACAGACTAGCACAGATACGCAGTATTTT. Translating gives CASSLGQTSTDTQYF.

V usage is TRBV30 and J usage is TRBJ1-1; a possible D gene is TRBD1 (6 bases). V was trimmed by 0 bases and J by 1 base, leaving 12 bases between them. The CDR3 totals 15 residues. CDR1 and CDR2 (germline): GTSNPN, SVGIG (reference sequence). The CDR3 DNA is TGTGCCTGGAGTGTGCGGGGACACCAGAACACTGAAGCTTTCTTT. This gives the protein CAWSVRGHQNTEAFF. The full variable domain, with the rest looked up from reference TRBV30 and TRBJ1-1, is SQTIHQWPATLVQPVGSPLSLECTVEGTSNPNLYWYRQAAGRGLQLLFYSVGIGQISSEVPQNLSASRPQDRQFILSSKKLLLSDSGFYLCAWSVRGHQNTEAFFGQGTRLTVV.

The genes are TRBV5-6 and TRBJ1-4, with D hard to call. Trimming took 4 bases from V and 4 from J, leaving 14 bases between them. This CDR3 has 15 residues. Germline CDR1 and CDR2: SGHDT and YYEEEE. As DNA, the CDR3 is TGTGCCAGCAGCACTTGGACGGCCCTTAATGAAAAACTGTTTTTT. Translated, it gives CASSTWTALNEKLFF.

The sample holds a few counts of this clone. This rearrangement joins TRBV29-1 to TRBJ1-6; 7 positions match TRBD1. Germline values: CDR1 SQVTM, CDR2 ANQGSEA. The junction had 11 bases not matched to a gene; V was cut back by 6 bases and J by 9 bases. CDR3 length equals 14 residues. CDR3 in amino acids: CSVKPTGESSPLHF. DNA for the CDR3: TGCAGCGTAAAACCAACAGGGGAGAGTTCACCCCTCCACTTT.

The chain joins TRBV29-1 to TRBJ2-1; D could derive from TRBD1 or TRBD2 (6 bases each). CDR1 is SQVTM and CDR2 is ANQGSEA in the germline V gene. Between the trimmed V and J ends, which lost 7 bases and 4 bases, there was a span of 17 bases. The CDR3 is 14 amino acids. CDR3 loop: CSAQAGTKYNEQFF. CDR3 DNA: TGCAGCGCCCAGGCGGGGACAAAGTACAATGAGCAGTTCTTC.

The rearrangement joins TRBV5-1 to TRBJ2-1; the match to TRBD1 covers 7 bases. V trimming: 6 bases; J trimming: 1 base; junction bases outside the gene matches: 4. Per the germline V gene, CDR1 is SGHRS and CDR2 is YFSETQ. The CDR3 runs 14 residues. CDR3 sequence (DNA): TGCGCCAGCAACCGGGACAGTTCCTACAATGAGCAGTTCTTC. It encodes CASNRDSSYNEQFF. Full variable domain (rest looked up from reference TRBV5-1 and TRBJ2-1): KAGVTQTPRYLIKTRGQQVTLSCSPISGHRSVSWYQQTPGQGLQFLFEYFSETQRNKGNFPGRFSGRQFSNSRSEMNVSTLELGDSALYLCASNRDSSYNEQFFGPGTRLTVL.

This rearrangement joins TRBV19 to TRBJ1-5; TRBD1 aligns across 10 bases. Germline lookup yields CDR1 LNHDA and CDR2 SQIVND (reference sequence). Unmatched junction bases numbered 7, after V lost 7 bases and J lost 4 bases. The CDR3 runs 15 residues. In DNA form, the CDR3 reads TGTGCCAGTACCCCAGGGGGACAGGGGAATCAGCCCCAGCATTTT. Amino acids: CASTPGGQGNQPQHF.

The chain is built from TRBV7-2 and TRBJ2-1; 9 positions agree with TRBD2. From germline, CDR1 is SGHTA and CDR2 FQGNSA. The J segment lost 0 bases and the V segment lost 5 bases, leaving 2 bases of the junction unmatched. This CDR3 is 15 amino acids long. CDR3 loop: CASSGGGGSYNEQFF. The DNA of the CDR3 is TGTGCCAGCAGCGGCGGGGGGGGCTCCTACAATGAGCAGTTCTTC. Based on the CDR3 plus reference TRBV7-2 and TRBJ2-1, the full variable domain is GAGVSQSPSNKVTEKGKDVELRCDPISGHTALYWYRQSLGQGLEFLIYFQGNSAPDKSGLPSDRFSAERTGGSVSTLTIQRTQQEDSAVYLCASSGGGGSYNEQFFGPGTRLTVL.

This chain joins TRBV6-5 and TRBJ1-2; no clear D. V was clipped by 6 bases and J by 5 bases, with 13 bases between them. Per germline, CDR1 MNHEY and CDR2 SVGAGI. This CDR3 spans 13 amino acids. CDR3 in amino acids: CASRQEARYGYTF. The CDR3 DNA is TGTGCCAGCAGGCAGGAGGCGCGGTATGGCTACACCTTC.